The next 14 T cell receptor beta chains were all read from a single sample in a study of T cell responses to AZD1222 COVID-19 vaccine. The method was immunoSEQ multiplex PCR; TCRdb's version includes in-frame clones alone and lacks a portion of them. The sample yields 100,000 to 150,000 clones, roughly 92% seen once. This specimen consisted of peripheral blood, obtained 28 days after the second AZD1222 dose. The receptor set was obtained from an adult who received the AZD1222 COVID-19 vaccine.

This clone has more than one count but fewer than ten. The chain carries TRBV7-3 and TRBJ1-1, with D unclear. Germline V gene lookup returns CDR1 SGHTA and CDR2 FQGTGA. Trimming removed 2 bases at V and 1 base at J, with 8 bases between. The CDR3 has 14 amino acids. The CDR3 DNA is TGTGCCAGCAGCTTATCTTCCGGGAACACTGAAGCTTTCTTT. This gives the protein CASSLSSGNTEAFF.

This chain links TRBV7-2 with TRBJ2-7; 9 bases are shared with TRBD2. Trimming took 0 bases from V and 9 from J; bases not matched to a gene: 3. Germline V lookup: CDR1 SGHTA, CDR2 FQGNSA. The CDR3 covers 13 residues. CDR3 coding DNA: TGTGCCAGCAGCTTAGCGGGTAGCGGGGGGCAGTACTTC. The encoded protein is CASSLAGSGGQYF.

The CDR3 coding sequence is TGCAGCGCCGGGCGGGGGCTACCCTATTCCTACGAGCAGTACTTC. Encoded protein: CSAGRGLPYSYEQYF. The chain carries TRBV29-1 and TRBJ2-7; D possibly corresponds to TRBD2 (7 bases). CDR1 is SQVTM and CDR2 is ANQGSEA in the germline V gene. This CDR3 contains 15 residues. The V and J ends lost 7 bases and 1 base respectively, with 20 bases between them.

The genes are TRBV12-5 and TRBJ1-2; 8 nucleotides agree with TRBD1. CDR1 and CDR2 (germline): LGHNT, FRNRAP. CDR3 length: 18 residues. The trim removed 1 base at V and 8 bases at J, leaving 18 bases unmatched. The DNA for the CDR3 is TGTGCTAGTGGTTTGGCTAGGTCTGAGACAGGGGTAGTAGGAGGCTACACCTTC. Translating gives CASGLARSETGVVGGYTF.

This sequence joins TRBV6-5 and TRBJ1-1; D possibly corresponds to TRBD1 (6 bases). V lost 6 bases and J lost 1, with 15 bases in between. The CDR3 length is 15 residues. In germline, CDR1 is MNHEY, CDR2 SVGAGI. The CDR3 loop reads CASRENDRQNTEAFF. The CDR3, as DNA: TGTGCCAGCAGAGAGAACGACAGGCAGAACACTGAAGCTTTCTTT.

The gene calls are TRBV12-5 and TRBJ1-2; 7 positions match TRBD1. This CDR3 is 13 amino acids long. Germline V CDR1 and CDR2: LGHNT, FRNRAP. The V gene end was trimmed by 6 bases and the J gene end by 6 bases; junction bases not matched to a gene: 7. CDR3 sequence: CASGLDRDHGYTF. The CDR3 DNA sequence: TGTGCTAGTGGCCTCGACAGGGACCATGGCTACACCTTC.

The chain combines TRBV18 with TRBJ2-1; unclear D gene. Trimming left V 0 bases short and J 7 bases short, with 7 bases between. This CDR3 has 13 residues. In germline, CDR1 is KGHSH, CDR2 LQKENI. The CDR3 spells CASSPPMENEQFF. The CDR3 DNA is TGTGCCAGCTCACCACCTATGGAGAATGAGCAGTTCTTC.

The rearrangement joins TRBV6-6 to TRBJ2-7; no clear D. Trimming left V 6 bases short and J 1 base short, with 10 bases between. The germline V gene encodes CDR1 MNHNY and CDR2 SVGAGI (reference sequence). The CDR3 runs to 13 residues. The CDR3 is CASSLWGSYEQYF. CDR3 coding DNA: TGTGCCAGCAGCCTTTGGGGTTCCTACGAGCAGTACTTC.

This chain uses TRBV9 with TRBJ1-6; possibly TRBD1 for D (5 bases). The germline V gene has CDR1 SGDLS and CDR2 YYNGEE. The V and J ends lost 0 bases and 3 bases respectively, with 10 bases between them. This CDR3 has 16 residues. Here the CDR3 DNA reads TGTGCCAGCAGCGTAGGGGGGGTTAGCTATAATTCACCCCTCCACTTT. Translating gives CASSVGGVSYNSPLHF.

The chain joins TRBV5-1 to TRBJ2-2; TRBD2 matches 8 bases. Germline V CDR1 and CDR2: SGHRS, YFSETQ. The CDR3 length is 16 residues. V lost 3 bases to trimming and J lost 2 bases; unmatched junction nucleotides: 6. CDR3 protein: CASSWTGTRNTGELFF. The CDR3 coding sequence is TGCGCCAGCAGCTGGACCGGGACTAGAAACACCGGGGAGCTGTTTTTT.

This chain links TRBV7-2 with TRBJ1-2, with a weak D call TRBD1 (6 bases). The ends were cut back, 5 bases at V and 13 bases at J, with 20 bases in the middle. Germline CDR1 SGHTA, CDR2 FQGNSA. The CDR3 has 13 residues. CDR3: CASSKEAGAKATF. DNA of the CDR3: TGTGCCAGCAGCAAAGAGGCAGGGGCGAAGGCCACCTTC.

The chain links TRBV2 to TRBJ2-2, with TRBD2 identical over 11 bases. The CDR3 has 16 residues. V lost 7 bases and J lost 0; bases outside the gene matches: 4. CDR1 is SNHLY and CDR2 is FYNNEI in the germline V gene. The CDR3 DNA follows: TGTGCCAGCACGTTTAGCGGGGGGGCGAACACCGGGGAGCTGTTTTTT. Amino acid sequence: CASTFSGGANTGELFF.

The CDR3 is CASSERGQGSYEQYF. CDR3 nucleotide sequence: TGTGCCAGCAGTGAACGGGGACAGGGGTCCTACGAGCAGTACTTC. The chain couples TRBV6-1 to TRBJ2-7; 10 bases match TRBD1. V gave up 2 bases and J gave up 1 base; unmatched junction bases: 2. The CDR3 extends over 15 amino acids. CDR1 is MNHNS and CDR2 is SASEGT in the germline V gene.

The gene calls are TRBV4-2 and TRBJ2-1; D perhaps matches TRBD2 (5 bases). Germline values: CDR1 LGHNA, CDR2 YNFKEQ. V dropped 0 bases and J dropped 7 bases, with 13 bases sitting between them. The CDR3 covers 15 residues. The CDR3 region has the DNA TGTGCCAGCAGCCAAGAAATCCTAGCAAGGAATGAGCAGTTCTTC. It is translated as CASSQEILARNEQFF.